What follows are 20 T cell receptor beta chains derived from one specimen sequenced in a study of CD8+ T cells in alopecia areata (dated by TCRdb to 2017 to 2018). Receptor amplification or capture employed the immunoSEQ multiplex PCR assay. For TCR sequencing, RNA was extracted from every sample and reverse transcribed into cDNA to serve as template. In TCRdb, the immuneACCESS table is reduced to in-frame sequences with V and J assigned. These tables do not hold every clone; where another copy was compared, an unresolved V gene accounts for under half, and the others remain unexplained. This sample holds 200,000 to 250,000 clones; over 60% were observed only once. More than 0.95% of the sample belongs to the ten largest clones. The intended sense of this specimen's treatment or condition label: oral pan-JAK inhibitor, 5-10 mg twice daily. The source material was CD4+ T cells sorted from blood, sampled at approximately week 45, from a patient treated with tofacitinib. All receptors come from a human donor with alopecia areata.

The gene calls are TRBV29-1 and TRBJ2-1; 8 nucleotides line up with TRBD1. The CDR3 has 15 residues. The trim removed 3 bases at V and 6 bases at J, leaving 10 bases unmatched. Germline assignment: CDR1 SQVTM and CDR2 ANQGSEA. In nucleotides, the CDR3 is TGCAGCGTTGATCGGACAGGGATGGTGGGCAATGAGCAGTTCTTC. Translation gives CSVDRTGMVGNEQFF.

The rearrangement links TRBV2 to TRBJ2-5; D call uncertain. V lost 3 bases and J 5 bases, leaving 13 bases between the germline ends. Germline V gene sequence: CDR1 SNHLY, CDR2 FYNNEI. This CDR3 is built from 14 residues. The CDR3 nucleotides are TGTGCCAGCAGTGATCCTCGCCAGGTCGAGACCCAGTACTTC. This codes for CASSDPRQVETQYF.

The chain has TRBV11-2 and TRBJ2-7; D is uncertain. V was cut by 4 bases and J by 6 bases, with 10 bases left in between. CDR3 length: 12 residues. The V gene's germline CDR1 is SGHAT and CDR2 FQNNGV. CDR3 protein: CASSSTSLEQYF. Here the CDR3 DNA reads TGTGCCAGCAGCTCTACCTCCCTCGAGCAGTACTTC.

The rearrangement uses TRBV18 and TRBJ2-5; D is undetermined. CDR1 is KGHSH and CDR2 is LQKENI in the germline V gene. The CDR3 loop spans 14 amino acids. Deletions cut 3 bases from V and 5 bases from J, with 13 bases between. This CDR3 is CASSPQSRAETQYF. The CDR3 nucleotides read TGTGCCAGCTCACCGCAGTCTAGGGCTGAGACCCAGTACTTC.

This clone was detected only a few times. The chain carries TRBV7-2 and TRBJ2-1; 9 nucleotides align to TRBD2. Germline V gene lookup returns CDR1 SGHTA and CDR2 FQGNSA. Trimming cost V 6 bases and J 3 bases; bases outside gene matches: 9. The CDR3 is 16 amino acids. CDR3 residues: CASSLHTSGFYNEQFF. The DNA for the CDR3 is TGTGCCAGCAGTCTCCATACTAGCGGGTTCTACAATGAGCAGTTCTTC.

The chain has TRBV5-1 and TRBJ1-6; D uncertain. This CDR3 spans 15 amino acids. The V and J ends lost 4 bases and 7 bases respectively, with 15 bases between them. In germline, CDR1 is SGHRS, CDR2 YFSETQ. The DNA of the CDR3 is TGCGCCAGCAGCCAGGAAACAGTACGGAATTCACCCCTCCACTTT. It codes for CASSQETVRNSPLHF. The full variable domain, rest sourced from reference TRBV5-1 and TRBJ1-6, is KAGVTQTPRYLIKTRGQQVTLSCSPISGHRSVSWYQQTPGQGLQFLFEYFSETQRNKGNFPGRFSGRQFSNSRSEMNVSTLELGDSALYLCASSQETVRNSPLHFGNGTRLTVT.

This clone was detected a few times. This chain joins TRBV5-6 and TRBJ1-2; D ambiguous. The germline V and J ends were trimmed by 0 bases and 12 bases, with 18 bases remaining between them. The CDR3 spans 14 residues. The V gene's germline CDR1 is SGHDT and CDR2 YYEEEE. The CDR3 nucleotides are TGTGCCAGCAGCTTGGCGGCGGGAGAGCAACAGCACACCTTC. It encodes CASSLAAGEQQHTF.

The rearrangement links TRBV19 to TRBJ1-4; D is unclear. Per germline, CDR1 LNHDA and CDR2 SQIVND (reference sequence). Trimming left V 5 bases short and J 4 bases short, with 2 bases between. This CDR3 has 11 amino acids. The CDR3 DNA reads as TGTGCCAGTAGTGATAATGAAAAACTGTTTTTT. It codes for CASSDNEKLFF.

The genes are TRBV2 and TRBJ2-2; possibly TRBD1 for D (6 bases). The CDR3 spans 15 residues. Germline CDR1 is SNHLY and CDR2 is FYNNEI. V was pared by 3 bases and J by 1 base, with 9 bases between. The DNA for the CDR3 is TGTGCCAGCAGTGATGGGGGCAAGAACACCGGGGAGCTGTTTTTT. This encodes CASSDGGKNTGELFF.

This sequence joins TRBV7-2 and TRBJ1-2; 7 bases map to TRBD1. V gave up 4 bases and J gave up 8 bases; unmatched junction bases: 16. CDR3 length: 16 residues. The germline CDR1 and CDR2 sequences are SGHTA and FQGNSA. The CDR3 reads CASSSDFATGRNGYTF. CDR3 nucleotides: TGTGCCAGCAGCTCCGATTTTGCGACAGGGAGAAACGGCTACACCTTC.

V usage is TRBV29-1 and J usage is TRBJ2-3; D is uncertain. From germline, CDR1 is SQVTM and CDR2 ANQGSEA. CDR3 length equals 12 residues. With 3 bases removed from V and 9 bases from J, the gap between germline ends came to 13 bases. Here the CDR3 reads CSVDEVLATQYF. CDR3 DNA sequence: TGCAGCGTTGATGAGGTTCTGGCGACGCAGTATTTT.

V is TRBV19 and J is TRBJ2-6; 10 bases are shared with TRBD1. Per the germline V gene, CDR1 is LNHDA and CDR2 is SQIVND (reference sequence). The CDR3 sequence is 15 residues long. Losses at the gene ends were 7 bases for V and 6 bases for J; bases not matched to a gene: 6. The CDR3 nucleotides read TGTGCCAGTATTAAAGGACAGGGGGAGGCCAACGTCCTGACTTTC. Amino acid sequence: CASIKGQGEANVLTF.

This rearrangement joins TRBV2 to TRBJ2-3; the D is unclear. V shed 3 bases and J shed 4 bases, with 8 bases lying between them. Germline lookup yields CDR1 SNHLY and CDR2 FYNNEI. There are 13 residues in the CDR3. This CDR3 is CASSDAVSDTQYF. DNA of the CDR3: TGTGCCAGCAGTGATGCAGTATCAGATACGCAGTATTTT.

This chain connects TRBV5-1 to TRBJ1-2; the D gene is possibly TRBD1 (5 bases). CDR3 length: 16 residues. V lost 7 bases and J 1 base, leaving 20 bases between the germline ends. From germline, CDR1 is SGHRS and CDR2 YFSETQ. CDR3 DNA: TGCGCCAGCTCTAAAGGGCAGCCCGACAGTAACTATGGCTACACCTTC. Residues: CASSKGQPDSNYGYTF.

The chain carries TRBV27 and TRBJ1-2, with D maybe TRBD1 (6 bases). V was pared by 6 bases and J by 3 bases, with 11 bases between. CDR1 and CDR2 (germline): MNHEY, SMNVEV (reference sequence). This CDR3 comprises 13 residues. The CDR3 spells CASSLTGYYGYTF. The CDR3 DNA sequence: TGTGCCAGCAGCCTAACAGGGTACTATGGCTACACCTTC.

The J gene is TRBJ1-2, the V gene TRBV30; D not resolved. Looked up from germline, CDR1 is GTSNPN and CDR2 is SVGIG (reference sequence). Trimming pared 7 bases from V and 5 bases from J, leaving 8 bases between. The CDR3 contains 10 residues. CDR3 coding DNA: TGTGCCTCTCGCGGATATGGCTACACCTTC. This translates into CASRGYGYTF.

The rearrangement uses TRBV30 and TRBJ2-1; 8 bases are shared with TRBD1. V lost 2 bases to trimming and J lost 8 bases; unmatched junction nucleotides: 11. Germline V gene lookup returns CDR1 GTSNPN and CDR2 SVGIG (reference sequence). This CDR3 comprises 15 residues. The CDR3 is CAWSPTMTGADEQFF. The CDR3 DNA reads TGTGCCTGGAGTCCCACCATGACAGGGGCTGATGAGCAGTTCTTC.

A remark on this clone: Other DNA sequences in the sample encode the same CDR3. The chain has TRBV2 and TRBJ1-5, with 8 bases fitting TRBD1. V dropped 6 bases and J dropped 4; count of bases not matched to a gene: 5. The CDR3 runs to 14 residues. Germline loops: CDR1 SNHLY, CDR2 FYNNEI. CDR3 amino acids: CASSGQGGNQPQHF. CDR3 coding DNA: TGTGCCAGCAGCGGACAGGGCGGGAATCAGCCCCAGCATTTT.

A remark on this clone: Other DNA sequences from this sample encode an identical CDR3 as well. The rearrangement joins TRBV29-1 to TRBJ2-3; weak D call: TRBD1 (6 bases). The germline gives CDR1 SQVTM, CDR2 ANQGSEA. The CDR3 sequence is 13 residues long. Trimming stripped 5 bases from V and 0 bases from J, with 9 bases between. DNA of the CDR3: TGCAGCGTTAGGGGGAGAAGCACAGATACGCAGTATTTT. Protein: CSVRGRSTDTQYF.

The V and J genes are TRBV29-1 and TRBJ2-7; D not certain. V was cut by 3 bases and J by 3 bases, with 15 bases left in between. The length of the CDR3 is 14 residues. The germline V gene encodes CDR1 SQVTM and CDR2 ANQGSEA. CDR3 in amino acids: CSVESQEKNYEQYF. DNA for the CDR3: TGCAGCGTTGAGAGTCAGGAGAAAAACTACGAGCAGTACTTC.